Below, 4 T cell receptor beta chains from the same sample are listed, as sequenced in a study of T cells in Graves' hyperthyroidism and ophthalmopathy. TCR beta CDR3 regions were amplified from RNA. HTBI primers were employed in a first-round RT-PCR of the TCR CDR3. Using its own MiXCR run on the multiplex PCR reads, TCRdb lists one record per CDR3 protein. The sample lists about 380,000 distinct CDR3 sequences, roughly 14% occurring once. Sequenced input: blood. Receptor source: a man aged 30 to 45 with Graves' hyperthyroidism that later progressed to Graves' ophthalmopathy.

This clonotype has ten or more counts. V gene TRBV28 combines with J gene TRBJ1-1; D perhaps matches TRBD1 (5 bases). Deletions cut 5 bases from V and 4 bases from J, with 17 bases between. CDR3 length: 15 amino acids. Germline lookup yields CDR1 MDHEN and CDR2 SYDVKM. The CDR3 DNA follows: TGTGCCAGCAGTCCTGATGGGGGGGGAGGCACTGAAGCTTTCTTT. It codes for CASSPDGGGGTEAFF.

As to this clonotype: At one end the junction does not follow the germline gene, possibly because of a read error. The chain is built from TRBV7-2 and TRBJ2-1, with TRBD1 matching 7 bases. Germline V lookup: CDR1 SGHTA, CDR2 FQGNSA. There are 16 residues in the CDR3. The CDR3 DNA reads as TGCGCCAGCAGCCAAGAGATCAGGGGGAGTTACAATGAGCAGTTCTTC. It codes for CASSQEIRGSYNEQFF.

V gene TRBV4-1 combines with J gene TRBJ1-4; tentatively, D is TRBD1 (5 bases). Germline CDR1 reads MGHRA; CDR2 reads YSYEKL. The germline V and J ends were trimmed by 3 bases and 4 bases, with 9 bases remaining between them. The CDR3 length is 14 residues. CDR3 sequence reads: CASSHRDGNEKLFF. The CDR3 nucleotides are TGCGCCAGCAGCCACCGGGACGGTAATGAAAAACTGTTTTTT.

The chain carries TRBV10-3 and TRBJ2-7, with D tentatively TRBD1 (6 bases). The CDR3 is 14 residues long. Trimming took 3 bases from V and 0 from J, leaving 9 bases between them. From germline, CDR1 is ENHRY and CDR2 SYGVKD. CDR3 DNA: TGTGCCATCAGTGAAGGGGGTGGCTCCTACGAGCAGTACTTC. Amino acids: CAISEGGGSYEQYF.